This entry is about one T cell receptor beta chain. V was pared by 9 bases and J by 3 bases, with 11 bases between. This CDR3 is 12 amino acids long. The germline CDR1 and CDR2 sequences are SNHLY and FYNNEI. The data were obtained in a study of blood T cell repertoires in COVID-19. The repertoire was sequenced with immunoSEQ multiplex PCR; TCRdb's copy has only in-frame clones and lacks some. The repertoire has about 150,000 clones, more than 75% of them found once; the top ten carry around 6.3%. The receptor was derived from an elderly man with acute or convalescent COVID-19. This chain uses TRBV2 with TRBJ1-1; D is unresolved. Sequencing used peripheral blood. The CDR3 loop reads CARQQKYTEAFF. In DNA, the CDR3 is TGTGCCAGACAACAGAAATACACTGAAGCTTTCTTT.